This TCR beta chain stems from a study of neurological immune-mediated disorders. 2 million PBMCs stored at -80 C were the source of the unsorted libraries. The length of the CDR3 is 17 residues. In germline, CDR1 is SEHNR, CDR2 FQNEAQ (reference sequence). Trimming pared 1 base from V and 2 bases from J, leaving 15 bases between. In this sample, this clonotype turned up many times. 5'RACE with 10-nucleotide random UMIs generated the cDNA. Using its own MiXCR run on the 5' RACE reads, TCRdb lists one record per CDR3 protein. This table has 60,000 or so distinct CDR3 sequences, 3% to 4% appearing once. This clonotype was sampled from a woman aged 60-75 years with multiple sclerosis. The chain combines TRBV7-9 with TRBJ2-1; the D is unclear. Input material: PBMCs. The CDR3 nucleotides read TGTGCCAGCAGCTTAGATAGAAACAGTTACCCCTACAATGAGCAGTTCTTC. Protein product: CASSLDRNSYPYNEQFF.